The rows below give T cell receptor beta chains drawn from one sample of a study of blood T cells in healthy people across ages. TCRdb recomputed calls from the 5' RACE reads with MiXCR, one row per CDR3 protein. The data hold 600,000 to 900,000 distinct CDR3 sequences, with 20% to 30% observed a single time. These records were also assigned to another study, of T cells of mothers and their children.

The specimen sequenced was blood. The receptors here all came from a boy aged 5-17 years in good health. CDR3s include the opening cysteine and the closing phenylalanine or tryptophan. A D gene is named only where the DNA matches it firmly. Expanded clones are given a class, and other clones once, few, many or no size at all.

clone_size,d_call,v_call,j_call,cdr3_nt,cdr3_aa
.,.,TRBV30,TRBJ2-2,TGTGCCTGGAGTAAAAACAGTGGCACCGGGGAGCTGTTTTTT,CAWSKNSGTGELFF
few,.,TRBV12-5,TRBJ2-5,TGTGCTAGTGGTTCGACTGATCAAGAGACCCAGTACTTC,CASGSTDQETQYF
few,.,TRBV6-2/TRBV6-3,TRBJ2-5,TGTGCCAGCAGTTCGAGCTCCCGGGAGACCCAGTACTTC,CASSSSSRETQYF
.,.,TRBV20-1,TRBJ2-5,TGCAGTGCTAGGCTGACAGCTAAAGAGACCCAGTACTTC,CSARLTAKETQYF
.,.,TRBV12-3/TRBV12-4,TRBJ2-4,TGTGCCAGCAGTTTAGGACGGGGGGCAGACATTCAGTACTTC,CASSLGRGADIQYF
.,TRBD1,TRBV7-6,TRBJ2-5,TGTGCCAGCAGCTTAGGGGACAGGGGGGAGGAGCAGTACTTC,CASSLGDRGEEQYF
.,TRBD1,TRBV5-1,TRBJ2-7,TGCGCCAGCAGCTTGAAAGGGGGCCAAACCTACGAGCAGTACTTC,CASSLKGGQTYEQYF
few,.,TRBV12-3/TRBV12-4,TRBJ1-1,TGTGCCAGCAGTTTCTTCCAGGGGAGCACTGAAGCTTTCTTT,CASSFFQGSTEAFF
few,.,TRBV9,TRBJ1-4,TGTGCCAGCAGCGTAGGGGGCCGAACTAATGAAAAACTGTTTTTT,CASSVGGRTNEKLFF
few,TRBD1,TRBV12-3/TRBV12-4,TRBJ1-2,TGTGCCAGCAGGGGACAGGGTACGGCTAACTATGGCTACACCTTC,CASRGQGTANYGYTF
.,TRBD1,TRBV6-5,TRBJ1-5,TGTGCCAGCAGGGACAGGACAGCCAATCAGCCCCAGCATTTT,CASRDRTANQPQHF
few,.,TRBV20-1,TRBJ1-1,TGCAGTGCTCCAGGTCAGGGCACTGAAGCTTTCTTT,CSAPGQGTEAFF
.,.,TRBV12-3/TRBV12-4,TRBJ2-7,TGTGCCAGCAGCCCTAACGACAACTACGAGCAGTACTTC,CASSPNDNYEQYF
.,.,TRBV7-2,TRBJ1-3,TGTGCCAGCAGCTTAGTTCAGGCAAGCTCTGGAAACACCATATATTTT,CASSLVQASSGNTIYF
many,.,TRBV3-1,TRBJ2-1,TGTGCCAGCAGCCAAGGTGGCTCCTACAATGAGCAGTTCTTC,CASSQGGSYNEQFF
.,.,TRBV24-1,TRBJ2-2,TGTGCCACCAGTGATTTGCGGCAGGGAGTCTCCGGGGAGCTGTTTTTT,CATSDLRQGVSGELFF
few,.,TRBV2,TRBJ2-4,TGTGCCAGCGGAGGACAGCCAAACATTCGGTACTTC,CASGGQPNIRYF
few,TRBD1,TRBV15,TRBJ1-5,TGTGCCACCAGCAGCAGACAGGGGGCATCGGGCAATCAGCCCCAGCATTTT,CATSSRQGASGNQPQHF
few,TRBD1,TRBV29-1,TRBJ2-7,TGCAGCGCTGGACAGGGGTACGAGCAGTACTTC,CSAGQGYEQYF
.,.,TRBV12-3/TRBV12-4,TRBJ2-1,TGTGCCAGCAGCCGTGGGGGGGCGGCCTACAATGAGCAGTTCTTC,CASSRGGAAYNEQFF
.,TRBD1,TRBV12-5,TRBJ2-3,TGTGCTAGTGGGGAACAGGGGGTCTTGTTGGATACGCAGTATTTT,CASGEQGVLLDTQYF
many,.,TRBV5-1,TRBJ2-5,TGTGCCAGCAGCCGGGACTCCCAAGAGACCCAGTACTTC,CASSRDSQETQYF
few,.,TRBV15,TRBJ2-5,TGTGCCACCAGCAGAGATGAGGGACAACAAGAGACCCAGTACTTC,CATSRDEGQQETQYF
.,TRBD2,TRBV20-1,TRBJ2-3,TGCAGTGGGACTAGCGGGGGGGTGTCAGATACGCAGTATTTT,CSGTSGGVSDTQYF
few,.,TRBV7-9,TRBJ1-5,TGTGCCAGCAGCCACCCCTGGTGGGATAGCAGATTCAATCAGCCCCAGCATTTT,CASSHPWWDSRFNQPQHF
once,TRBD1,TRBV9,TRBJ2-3,TGTGCCAGCAGCACCCTGGGACAGGGAGTAGGAGATACGCAGTATTTT,CASSTLGQGVGDTQYF